The sequence of this T cell receptor beta chain was determined in a study of vaccination and CD4 T cells after COVID-19. Time point given: late sampling 161 to 241 days after vaccination in a few convalescent patients. In TCRdb, the PCR reads were re-called with MiXCR into one record per CDR3 protein. The data show roughly 30,000 distinct CDR3 sequences, with 51% seen just once and around 5.5% held by the top ten. The CDR3 has 13 residues. Germline V CDR1 and CDR2: SGHTA, FQGTGA. The V gene lost 2 bases and the J gene lost 5 bases, with 9 bases spanning the gap. This clonotype came up a few times. J is TRBJ2-5 and V is TRBV7-3, with D possibly being TRBD1 (5 bases). Sequenced material: CD4+ T cells from blood, taken about 7 months after SARS-CoV-2 vaccination. This sequence was found in a human donor who had recovered from COVID-19. The chain's CDR3 is CASSLGQGETQYF. In DNA form, the CDR3 reads TGTGCCAGCAGCTTAGGGCAGGGTGAGACCCAGTACTTC.